The rows below give T cell receptor beta chains drawn from one sample of a study of Ad26.COV2.S vaccination and SARS-CoV-2 variants. Method: immunoSEQ multiplex PCR; TCRdb's copy keeps in-frame clones and lacks some. Here the sample spans about 330,000 clones, 75% to 90% being singletons. The material sequenced was peripheral blood, taken in a trial of Ad26.COV2.S vaccine versus placebo. The receptor source for this set is a person aged 18-65 years who received the Ad26.COV2.S COVID-19 vaccine or a placebo. Each CDR3 is given with its conserved first and last residue. Each record gives: V gene, D gene, clone size, J gene, CDR3 protein, CDR3 DNA. A D gene is named only where the DNA matches it firmly. The size entry is marked missing in some rows and otherwise reads once, few, many or a size class.

>TRBV29-1|.|.|TRBJ1-3
CSVGPGQGNTIYF
TGCAGCGTTGGGCCAGGGCAGGGAAACACCATATATTTT
>TRBV27|.|.|TRBJ2-5
CASSLSFGSFGGTQYF
TGTGCCAGCAGTTTATCTTTTGGATCCTTTGGAGGGACCCAGTACTTC
>TRBV30|TRBD1|.|TRBJ2-2
CAWSSGQGSIGELFF
TGTGCCTGGAGTTCGGGACAGGGTTCGATCGGGGAGCTGTTTTTT
>TRBV5-1|.|.|TRBJ1-6
CASSLEQGRLTYNSPLHF
TGCGCCAGCAGCCTGGAGCAGGGAAGGTTAACCTATAATTCACCCCTCCACTTT
>TRBV19|TRBD2|.|TRBJ2-1
CASRDSGRFNEQFF
TGTGCCAGTAGGGATAGCGGGAGGTTCAATGAGCAGTTCTTC
>TRBV7-2|.|.|TRBJ1-3
CASSLQPLGSSGNTIYF
TGTGCCAGCAGCTTACAACCCTTGGGGAGCTCTGGAAACACCATATATTTT
>TRBV7-9|.|.|TRBJ1-5
CASSWGPGGNQPQHF
TGTGCCAGCAGCTGGGGGCCGGGTGGGAATCAGCCCCAGCATTTT
>TRBV19|TRBD1|.|TRBJ1-4
CASRLRQGYNEKLFF
TGTGCCAGTAGACTGAGACAGGGGTATAATGAAAAACTGTTTTTT
>TRBV29-1|TRBD2|.|TRBJ2-7
CSVEGEGEVYYEQYF
TGCAGCGTTGAAGGGGAGGGAGAGGTTTACTACGAGCAGTACTTC
>TRBV27|TRBD2|.|TRBJ2-3
CASSTRERTDTQYF
TGTGCCAGCAGTACGCGGGAGAGAACAGATACGCAGTATTTT
>TRBV6-5|.|.|TRBJ1-5
CASSSRPLGEPQHF
TGTGCCAGCAGTTCTCGGCCCCTAGGGGAGCCCCAGCATTTT
>TRBV5-5|TRBD2|few|TRBJ2-1
CASSSQPGTSYEQFF
TGTGCCAGCAGCTCTCAACCCGGGACTAGTTATGAGCAGTTCTTC
>TRBV7-3|.|.|TRBJ2-3
CASSLFSGSTDTQYF
TGTGCCAGCAGCTTATTTTCGGGGTCCACAGATACGCAGTATTTT
>TRBV27|.|.|TRBJ2-7
CASTGVGTYEQYF
TGTGCCAGCACAGGGGTAGGGACCTACGAGCAGTACTTC
>TRBV4-2|.|.|TRBJ1-2
CASSRVTGTWTVYGYTF
TGTGCCAGCAGCCGAGTGACCGGGACATGGACCGTTTATGGCTACACCTTC
>TRBV5-1|.|once|TRBJ2-3
CASSSTVTDTQYF
TGCGCCAGCAGTAGCACCGTAACAGATACGCAGTATTTT
>TRBV7-9|.|.|TRBJ1-4
CASSGGWGNEKLFF
TGTGCCAGCAGCGGAGGGTGGGGGAATGAAAAACTGTTTTTT
>TRBV4-3|TRBD1|.|TRBJ1-6
CASSQDPQGANSPLHF
TGCGCCAGCAGCCAAGACCCTCAGGGGGCAAATTCACCCCTCCACTTT
>TRBV7-3|.|.|TRBJ2-2
CASSPLGTNTGELFF
TGTGCCAGCAGCCCCCTAGGGACGAACACCGGGGAGCTGTTTTTT
>TRBV2|TRBD1|.|TRBJ2-2
CASSGTGGSGGELFF
TGTGCCAGCAGTGGGACAGGGGGATCCGGCGGGGAGCTGTTTTTT
>TRBV5-6|.|.|TRBJ1-2
CASSLDRYYGYTF
TGTGCCAGCAGCTTGGACAGATATTATGGCTACACCTTC
>TRBV4-1|.|.|TRBJ1-2
CASSQTGSQGYGYTF
TGCGCCAGCAGCCAAACAGGGTCACAGGGCTATGGCTACACCTTC
>TRBV7-9|TRBD1|.|TRBJ1-2
CASSFMGQHQGSYGYTF
TGTGCCAGCAGCTTCATGGGACAGCATCAGGGTTCCTATGGCTACACCTTC
>TRBV24-1|.|.|TRBJ2-1
CATSDSGPNEQFF
TGTGCCACCAGTGATTCAGGGCCCAATGAGCAGTTCTTC
>TRBV5-1|.|.|TRBJ1-2
CASSLEQGFGYTF
TGCGCCAGCAGCTTGGAACAGGGCTTTGGCTACACCTTC
>TRBV29-1|.|.|TRBJ2-6
CSVAPSGANVLTF
TGCAGCGTTGCCCCCTCTGGGGCCAACGTCCTGACTTTC
>TRBV4-1|.|.|TRBJ1-1
CASSGWNTEAFF
TGCGCCAGCAGCGGGTGGAACACTGAAGCTTTCTTT
>TRBV18|.|once|TRBJ2-1
CASSPPVSDGRREQFF
TGTGCCAGCTCACCACCAGTTAGTGACGGGCGGAGGGAGCAGTTCTTC
>TRBV6-6|.|.|TRBJ1-6
CASSYLDSRFSPLHF
TGTGCCAGCAGTTACTTAGACAGCAGGTTTTCACCCCTCCACTTT
>TRBV3-1/TRBV3-2|.|.|TRBJ1-1
CASSPLQLGGEAFF
TGTGCCAGCAGCCCCCTTCAGCTTGGGGGGGAAGCTTTCTTT
>TRBV27|.|.|TRBJ1-1
CASRFPGVGEAFF
TGTGCCAGCAGGTTTCCAGGGGTCGGTGAAGCTTTCTTT
>TRBV30|.|.|TRBJ1-1
CAWREFDTEAFF
TGTGCCTGGAGGGAGTTTGACACTGAAGCTTTCTTT
>TRBV7-9|TRBD2|.|TRBJ2-1
CASSLVTSGLYNEQFF
TGTGCCAGCAGCTTAGTAACTAGCGGCCTGTACAATGAGCAGTTCTTC
>TRBV7-8|.|few|TRBJ1-2
CASSRGYGYTF
TGTGCCAGCAGCCGAGGCTATGGCTACACCTTC
>TRBV27|.|.|TRBJ2-1
CASSFYNEQFF
TGTGCCAGCAGTTTTTATAATGAGCAGTTCTTC
>TRBV10-3|.|.|TRBJ1-2
CAIGAISHSLTRGYTF
TGTGCCATCGGGGCCATTTCGCACTCCTTAACTAGGGGCTACACCTTC
>TRBV7-8|TRBD2|once|TRBJ2-7
CASRAAGSYEQYF
TGTGCCAGCAGGGCAGCGGGGTCCTACGAGCAGTACTTC
>TRBV5-1|TRBD1|.|TRBJ1-3
CASSGTGSGNTIYF
TGCGCCAGCAGCGGGACAGGGTCTGGAAACACCATATATTTT
>TRBV4-1|.|.|TRBJ1-6
CASSLVPGGDSPLHF
TGCGCCAGCAGCCTCGTTCCGGGAGGGGATTCACCCCTCCACTTT
>TRBV6-1|.|.|TRBJ1-4
CASSEGFATNEKLFF
TGTGCCAGCAGTGAAGGATTTGCAACTAATGAAAAACTGTTTTTT
>TRBV4-1|TRBD1|.|TRBJ2-1
CASSQAWDRGGNEQFF
TGCGCCAGCAGCCAAGCATGGGACAGGGGGGGCAATGAGCAGTTCTTC
>TRBV11-2|.|.|TRBJ2-7
CASSLGVGPYYEQYF
TGTGCCAGCAGCCTCGGGGTTGGCCCGTACTACGAGCAGTACTTC
>TRBV18|.|.|TRBJ1-2
CASSPSPQGRGGYTF
TGTGCCAGCTCACCATCCCCACAGGGAAGAGGAGGCTACACCTTC
>TRBV7-2|.|.|TRBJ1-1
CATAREFGEAFF
TGTGCCACCGCTCGGGAGTTCGGTGAAGCTTTCTTT
>TRBV28|.|.|TRBJ1-2
CASSSGGALGYTF
TGTGCCAGCAGTTCTGGGGGGGCGCTTGGCTACACCTTC
>TRBV19|.|.|TRBJ1-2
CASSPRTREGYTF
TGTGCCAGTAGTCCCCGCACCCGGGAGGGCTACACCTTC
>TRBV4-3|.|.|TRBJ2-2
CASSQGAESTGELFF
TGCGCCAGCAGCCAAGGAGCCGAATCCACCGGGGAGCTGTTTTTT
>TRBV5-6|.|few|TRBJ1-1
CASSLGTPLRAEAFF
TGTGCCAGCAGCTTGGGGACGCCCCTAAGGGCTGAAGCTTTCTTT
>TRBV11-2|.|.|TRBJ2-7
CASSSLEGFYEQYF
TGTGCCAGCAGCTCCTTAGAAGGTTTCTACGAGCAGTACTTC
>TRBV7-9|TRBD1|once|TRBJ2-7
CASSSTGASSYEQYF
TGTGCCAGCAGCAGCACAGGGGCTTCGTCCTACGAGCAGTACTTC
>TRBV5-1|.|.|TRBJ1-4
CASSSKGSTNEKLFF
TGCGCCAGCAGCTCCAAGGGGTCAACTAATGAAAAACTGTTTTTT
>TRBV27|TRBD1|.|TRBJ1-1
CASSSHRGGFTEAFF
TGTGCCAGCAGTAGTCACAGGGGAGGCTTCACTGAAGCTTTCTTT
>TRBV14|.|once|TRBJ1-1
CASSQNWGEVGTEAFF
TGTGCCAGCAGCCAAAACTGGGGAGAGGTGGGCACTGAAGCTTTCTTT
>TRBV7-6|.|.|TRBJ1-2
CASSSPPSNYGYTF
TGTGCCAGCAGCTCCCCCCCGTCTAACTATGGCTACACCTTC
>TRBV28|TRBD1|.|TRBJ1-2
CASSTGTDPINGYTF
TGTGCCAGCAGCACCGGGACAGATCCAATTAATGGCTACACCTTC